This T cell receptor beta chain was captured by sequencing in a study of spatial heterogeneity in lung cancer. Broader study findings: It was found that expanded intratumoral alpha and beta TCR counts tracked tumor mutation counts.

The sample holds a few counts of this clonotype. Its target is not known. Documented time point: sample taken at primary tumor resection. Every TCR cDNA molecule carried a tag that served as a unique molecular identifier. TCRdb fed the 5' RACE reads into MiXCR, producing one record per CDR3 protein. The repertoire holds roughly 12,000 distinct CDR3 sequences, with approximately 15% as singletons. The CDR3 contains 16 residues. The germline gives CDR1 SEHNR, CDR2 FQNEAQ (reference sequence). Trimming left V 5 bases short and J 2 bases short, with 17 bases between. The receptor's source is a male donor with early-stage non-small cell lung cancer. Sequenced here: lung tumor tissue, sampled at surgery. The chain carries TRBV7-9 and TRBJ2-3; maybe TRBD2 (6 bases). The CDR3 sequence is CASSLNSGTLTDTQYF. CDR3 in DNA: TGTGCCAGCAGCCTCAACTCCGGGACTCTCACAGATACGCAGTATTTT.